Sequencing of this T cell receptor beta chain was carried out in a study of T-cell reconstitution after alpha-beta-depleted transplantation in children. Study-wide results and caveats: Several patients had high TCRbeta diversity at day 60; it came from surviving recipient T cells and thymic progenitors. After one year, T-cell counts and TCRbeta diversity mostly came from new T cells. Reported findings indicate that, about two months after transplant, alpha-beta T cells came from several hundred expanded clones, which were derived from non-depleted graft cells.

This clonotype was observed at least ten times. The antigen is unknown. Unique molecular identifiers were used to barcode this TCRbeta library. TCRdb re-called the PCR reads with MiXCR, one entry per CDR3 protein. The sample consists of over 150,000 distinct CDR3 sequences, roughly 6.5% of them appearing once. The sequencing used PBMCs, collected before TCRalphabeta/CD19-depleted stem cell transplant. This receptor was identified in a girl younger than two with combined immunodeficiency, due to receive a stem cell transplant.

CDR3 coding DNA: TGCAGCGTTGTATGGACAGAACTACCCAGGGGCAATGAGCAGTTCTTC. Residues: CSVVWTELPRGNEQFF. The rearrangement links TRBV29-1 to TRBJ2-1; D is perhaps TRBD1 (6 bases). The CDR3 totals 16 residues. In germline, CDR1 is SQVTM, CDR2 ANQGSEA. Trimming stripped 4 bases from V and 6 bases from J, with 22 bases between.